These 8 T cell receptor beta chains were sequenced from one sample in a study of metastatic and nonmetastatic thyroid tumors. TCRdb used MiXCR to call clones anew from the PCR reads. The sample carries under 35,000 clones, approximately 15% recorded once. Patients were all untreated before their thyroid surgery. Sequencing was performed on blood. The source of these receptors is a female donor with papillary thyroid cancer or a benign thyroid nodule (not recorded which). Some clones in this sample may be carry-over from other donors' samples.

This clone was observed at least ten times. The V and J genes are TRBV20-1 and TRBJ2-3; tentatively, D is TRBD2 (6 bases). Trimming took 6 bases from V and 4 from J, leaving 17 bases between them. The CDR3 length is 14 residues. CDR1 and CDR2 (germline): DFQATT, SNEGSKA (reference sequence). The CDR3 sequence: CSAENYGSADTQYF. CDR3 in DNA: TGCAGTGCAGAAAATTACGGGAGCGCAGATACGCAGTATTTT.

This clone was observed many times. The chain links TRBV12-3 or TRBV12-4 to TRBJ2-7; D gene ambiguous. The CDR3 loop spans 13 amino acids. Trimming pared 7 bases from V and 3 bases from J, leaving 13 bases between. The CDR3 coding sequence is TGTGCCAGCACCTTAGACGGCGGCTACGAGCAGTACTTC. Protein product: CASTLDGGYEQYF.

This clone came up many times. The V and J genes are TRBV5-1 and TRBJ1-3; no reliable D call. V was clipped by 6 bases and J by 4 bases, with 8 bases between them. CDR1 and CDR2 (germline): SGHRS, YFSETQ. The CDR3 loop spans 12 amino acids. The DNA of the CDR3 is TGCGCCAGCACCGAGCCGGGAAACACCATATATTTT. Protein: CASTEPGNTIYF. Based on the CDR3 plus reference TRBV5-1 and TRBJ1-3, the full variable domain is KAGVTQTPRYLIKTRGQQVTLSCSPISGHRSVSWYQQTPGQGLQFLFEYFSETQRNKGNFPGRFSGRQFSNSRSEMNVSTLELGDSALYLCASTEPGNTIYFGEGSWLTVV.

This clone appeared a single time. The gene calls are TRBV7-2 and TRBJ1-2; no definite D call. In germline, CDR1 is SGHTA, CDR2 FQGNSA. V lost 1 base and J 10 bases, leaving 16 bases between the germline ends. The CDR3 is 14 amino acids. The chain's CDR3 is CASSLGGGEGDYTF. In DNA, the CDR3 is TGTGCCAGCAGCTTAGGCGGCGGGGAAGGTGACTACACCTTC.

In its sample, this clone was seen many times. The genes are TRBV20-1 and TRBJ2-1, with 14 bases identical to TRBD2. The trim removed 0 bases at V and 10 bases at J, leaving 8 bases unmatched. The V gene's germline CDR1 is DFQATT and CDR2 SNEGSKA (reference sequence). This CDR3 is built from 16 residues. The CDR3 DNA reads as TGCAGTGCTAGAGATGGGGGACTAGCGGGAGTTAGCGAGCAGTTCTTC. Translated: CSARDGGLAGVSEQFF.

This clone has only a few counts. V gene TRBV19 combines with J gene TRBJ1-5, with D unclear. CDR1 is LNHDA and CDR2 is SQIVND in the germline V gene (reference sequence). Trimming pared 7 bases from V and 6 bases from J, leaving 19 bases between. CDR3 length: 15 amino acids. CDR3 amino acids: CASIPTWVVGQPQHF. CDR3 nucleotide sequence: TGTGCCAGTATCCCAACGTGGGTGGTGGGTCAGCCCCAGCATTTT.

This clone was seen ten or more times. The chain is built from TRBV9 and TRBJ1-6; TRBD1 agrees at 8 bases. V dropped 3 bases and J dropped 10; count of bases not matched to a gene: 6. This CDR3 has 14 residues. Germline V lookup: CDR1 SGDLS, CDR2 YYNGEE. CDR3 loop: CASSGGQGLSPLHF. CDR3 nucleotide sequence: TGTGCCAGCAGCGGAGGACAGGGCTTATCACCCCTCCACTTT. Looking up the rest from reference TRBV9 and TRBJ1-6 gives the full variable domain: DSGVTQTPKHLITATGQRVTLRCSPRSGDLSVYWYQQSLDQGLQFLIQYYNGEERAKGNILERFSAQQFPDLHSELNLSSLELGDSALYFCASSGGQGLSPLHFGNGTRLTVT.

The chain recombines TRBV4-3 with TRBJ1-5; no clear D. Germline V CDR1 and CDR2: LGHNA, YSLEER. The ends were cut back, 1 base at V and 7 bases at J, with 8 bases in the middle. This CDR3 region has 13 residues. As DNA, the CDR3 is TGCGCCAGCAGCCAAGGGGTGGGGCAGCCCCAGCATTTT. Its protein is CASSQGVGQPQHF.